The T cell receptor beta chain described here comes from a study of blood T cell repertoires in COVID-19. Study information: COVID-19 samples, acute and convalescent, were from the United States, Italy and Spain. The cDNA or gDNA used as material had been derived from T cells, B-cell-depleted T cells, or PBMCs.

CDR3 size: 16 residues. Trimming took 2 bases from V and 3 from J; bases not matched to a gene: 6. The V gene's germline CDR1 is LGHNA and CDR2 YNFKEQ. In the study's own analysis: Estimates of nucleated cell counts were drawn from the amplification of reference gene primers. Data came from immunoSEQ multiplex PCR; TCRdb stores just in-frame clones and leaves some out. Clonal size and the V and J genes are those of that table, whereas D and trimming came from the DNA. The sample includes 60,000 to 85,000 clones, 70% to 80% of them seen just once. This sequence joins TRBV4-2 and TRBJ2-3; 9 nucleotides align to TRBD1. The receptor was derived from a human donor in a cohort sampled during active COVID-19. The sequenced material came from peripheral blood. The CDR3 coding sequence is TGTGCCAGCAGCCAAAAACAGGGGGCACGGACAGATACGCAGTATTTT. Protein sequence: CASSQKQGARTDTQYF.